These 31 T cell receptor beta chains were all obtained from the same sample, sequenced in a study of control samples from healthy donors and cancer patients. The repertoire was sequenced with immunoSEQ multiplex PCR; TCRdb's copy has only in-frame clones and lacks some. This table has 110,000 to 150,000 clones, about 89% appearing once. Sequencing input: blood. These receptors all come from a man aged 25 to 40 in good health.

The V gene is TRBV21-1, the J gene TRBJ2-7. TRBV21-1 is deemed a pseudogene. CDR3 size: 18 residues. Here the CDR3 reads CASSKKYQAKGDSYEQYF. The CDR3 DNA is TGTGCCAGCAGCAAGAAGTACCAGGCTAAAGGAGATTCCTACGAGCAGTACTTC.

The CDR3 region has the DNA TGTGCCAGCAGCATAGGGAGGGCGTACGAGCAGTACTTC. This translates into CASSIGRAYEQYF. The J gene is TRBJ2-7, the V gene TRBV12-3 or TRBV12-4, with 7 positions matching TRBD2. J was trimmed by 4 bases and V by 6 bases; bases with no gene match: 6. The CDR3 covers 13 residues.

The V gene is TRBV4-3, the J gene TRBJ2-7; tentatively, D is TRBD1 (5 bases). Germline values: CDR1 LGHNA, CDR2 YSLEER. The V end was cut by 4 bases, the J end by 1 base, with 8 bases between. The CDR3 extends over 13 amino acids. CDR3 protein: CASSPTDSYEQYF. The CDR3 DNA sequence: TGCGCCAGCAGCCCGACAGATTCCTACGAGCAGTACTTC.

The gene calls are TRBV9 and TRBJ2-1, with 10 bases aligning to TRBD1. The CDR3 is 13 amino acids. Germline CDR1 is SGDLS and CDR2 is YYNGEE. The ends lost 5 bases at V and 9 bases at J; junction bases unmatched: 5. This CDR3 reads CASRRDRGGEQFF. CDR3 coding DNA: TGTGCCAGCAGACGGGACAGGGGAGGTGAGCAGTTCTTC.

The gene calls are TRBV19 and TRBJ1-2; perhaps TRBD1 as D (5 bases). V was cut by 7 bases and J by 5 bases, with 14 bases left in between. There are 13 residues in the CDR3. Germline V lookup: CDR1 LNHDA, CDR2 SQIVND (reference sequence). CDR3: CASTMGGDYGYTF. The CDR3 DNA is TGTGCCAGTACCATGGGGGGGGATTATGGCTACACCTTC.

Written as DNA, the CDR3 is TGTGCCAGCAGCTCAAAGACAGACAGGCAAGAGACCCAGTACTTC. Protein: CASSSKTDRQETQYF. The rearrangement uses TRBV5-4 and TRBJ2-5; maybe TRBD1 (6 bases). V was shortened by 3 bases and J by 2 bases, with 14 bases between the two germline ends. Germline loops: CDR1 SGHNT, CDR2 YYREEE (reference sequence). The CDR3 covers 15 residues.

The rearrangement joins TRBV7-8 to TRBJ1-5; no clear D. The V gene lost 8 bases and the J gene lost 0 bases, with 8 bases spanning the gap. CDR1 is SGHVS and CDR2 is FQNEAQ in the germline V gene. The CDR3 runs to 13 residues. The CDR3 here is CASRSYSNQPQHF. DNA of the CDR3: TGTGCCAGCCGGTCCTATAGCAATCAGCCCCAGCATTTT.

This sequence joins TRBV6-5 and TRBJ2-7; D is undetermined. CDR1 is MNHEY, CDR2 SVGAGI, per germline. CDR3 length equals 16 residues. V lost 4 bases and J lost 0, with 16 bases in between. This chain's CDR3 is CASSSDRVHSSYEQYF. The CDR3 DNA sequence: TGTGCCAGCAGTTCAGACCGGGTTCACAGCTCCTACGAGCAGTACTTC.

This chain uses TRBV7-2 with TRBJ2-3, with 14 bases matching TRBD2. The V and J ends lost 6 bases and 1 base, in that order; junction bases with no gene match: 3. Germline V gives CDR1 SGHTA, CDR2 FQGNSA. This CDR3 has 16 amino acids. CDR3 nucleotides: TGTGCCAGCAGTTGGGGACTAGCGGGGGGCACAGATACGCAGTATTTT. Residues: CASSWGLAGGTDTQYF.

This rearrangement joins TRBV7-2 to TRBJ1-3, with D possibly TRBD1 on 6 matching bases. V lost 0 bases and J 4 bases, leaving 10 bases between the germline ends. CDR1 is SGHTA, CDR2 FQGNSA, per germline. CDR3 length: 15 residues. Written as DNA, the CDR3 is TGTGCCAGCAGCTTAGCTACAGGGACGGGAAACACCATATATTTT. It specifies CASSLATGTGNTIYF.

The sample holds one count of this clone. The chain is built from TRBV24-1 and TRBJ2-5, with D perhaps TRBD1 (5 bases). CDR3 size: 13 residues. The germline gives CDR1 KGHDR, CDR2 SFDVKD. The V gene lost 5 bases and the J gene lost 4 bases, with 10 bases spanning the gap. CDR3 loop: CATSVQGSETQYF. The CDR3 coding sequence is TGTGCCACCAGTGTTCAGGGTTCAGAGACCCAGTACTTC.

The chain recombines TRBV29-1 with TRBJ1-5; D ambiguous. Germline assignment: CDR1 SQVTM and CDR2 ANQGSEA. This CDR3 contains 13 residues. V was clipped by 4 bases and J by 3 bases, with 10 bases between them. As DNA, the CDR3 is TGCAGCGTTGGGGCAGACTACAATCAGCCCCAGCATTTT. This gives the protein CSVGADYNQPQHF.

The chain links TRBV10-3 to TRBJ2-7; TRBD1 agrees at 9 bases. The germline V gene has CDR1 ENHRY and CDR2 SYGVKD. The ends lost 2 bases at V and 7 bases at J; junction bases unmatched: 15. CDR3 length: 17 residues. CDR3 in amino acids: CAISEPLTGGGLVEQYF. The CDR3 nucleotides are TGTGCCATCAGTGAGCCCTTAACAGGGGGCGGTCTTGTAGAGCAGTACTTC.

This rearrangement joins TRBV9 to TRBJ2-3; 8 bases align to TRBD2. CDR1 is SGDLS and CDR2 is YYNGEE in the germline V gene. This CDR3 has 15 amino acids. J gave up 5 bases and V 1 base, and 6 bases lay outside the gene matches. CDR3 loop: CASSVTGGPLDTQYF. As DNA, the CDR3 is TGTGCCAGCAGCGTAACGGGAGGGCCGTTAGATACGCAGTATTTT.

The chain employs TRBV2 and TRBJ1-2; the match to TRBD1 covers 7 bases. Per the germline V gene, CDR1 is SNHLY and CDR2 is FYNNEI. V lost 4 bases, J lost 3 bases, and 2 bases stayed unmatched. This CDR3 is built from 13 residues. The CDR3 coding sequence is TGTGCCAGCAGTGTGGGACAGTACTATGGCTACACCTTC. Residues: CASSVGQYYGYTF. The entire variable domain, with the rest obtained from reference TRBV2 and TRBJ1-2, is as follows: EPEVTQTPSHQVTQMGQEVILRCVPISNHLYFYWYRQILGQKVEFLVSFYNNEISEKSEIFDDQFSVERPDGSNFTLKIRSTKLEDSAMYFCASSVGQYYGYTFGSGTRLTVV.

The chain couples TRBV7-2 to TRBJ2-7; TRBD2 aligns across 8 bases. CDR1 and CDR2 (germline): SGHTA, FQGNSA. CDR3 size: 10 residues. In nucleotides, the CDR3 is TGTGGGAGCGGGAGCCACGAGCAGTACTTC. It specifies CGSGSHEQYF.

This chain connects TRBV6-4 to TRBJ1-5, with TRBD1 as a possible D gene (6 bases). The germline gives CDR1 MRHNA, CDR2 SNTAGT. Between the trimmed V and J ends, which lost 0 bases and 10 bases, there was a span of 13 bases. The CDR3 extends over 14 amino acids. This chain's CDR3 is CASSDSPGANPQHF. The CDR3 coding sequence is TGTGCCAGCAGTGACTCGCCAGGGGCGAACCCCCAGCATTTT.

V gene TRBV5-6 combines with J gene TRBJ2-5; TRBD1 agrees at 7 bases. The trim removed 4 bases at V and 1 base at J, leaving 4 bases unmatched. Germline lookup yields CDR1 SGHDT and CDR2 YYEEEE. The CDR3 runs 14 residues. CDR3: CASSQTGSQETQYF. The DNA of the CDR3 is TGTGCCAGCAGCCAGACAGGGTCCCAAGAGACCCAGTACTTC.

The chain is built from TRBV15 and TRBJ2-2; no definite D call. There are 13 residues in the CDR3. Germline CDR1 and CDR2: LNHNV and YYDKDF (reference sequence). With 5 bases removed from V and 0 bases from J, the gap between germline ends came to 4 bases. The CDR3 loop reads CATSFTNTGELFF. The DNA for the CDR3 is TGTGCCACCAGCTTCACGAACACCGGGGAGCTGTTTTTT.

V is TRBV27 and J is TRBJ1-5; 10 bases are a match to TRBD1. The CDR3 contains 19 residues. CDR1 is MNHEY and CDR2 is SMNVEV in the germline V gene (reference sequence). The V segment lost 2 bases and the J segment 2 bases; nucleotides outside the gene matches: 12. The CDR3 DNA is TGTGCCAGCAGTTTACTGCCCGGGACAGGGGAATGGGGCAATCAGCCCCAGCATTTT. Residues: CASSLLPGTGEWGNQPQHF.

The chain joins TRBV18 to TRBJ1-3; TRBD1 agrees at 8 bases. The CDR3 totals 18 residues. The trim removed 2 bases at V and 3 bases at J, leaving 12 bases unmatched. The germline gives CDR1 KGHSH, CDR2 LQKENI. The DNA for the CDR3 is TGTGCCAGCTCACCATCTCCGACAGGGGCAAGAGGTGGAAACACCATATATTTT. As protein: CASSPSPTGARGGNTIYF.

The V gene is TRBV30, the J gene TRBJ2-5; no clear D. This CDR3 region has 14 residues. V lost 0 bases and J lost 1, with 9 bases in between. Germline-derived CDR1 and CDR2 are GTSNPN and SVGIG (reference sequence). This CDR3 reads CAWSVLGSQETQYF. The CDR3 bases are TGTGCCTGGAGTGTACTGGGCAGCCAAGAGACCCAGTACTTC.

The J gene is TRBJ1-1, the V gene TRBV7-9, with D hard to call. The germline CDR1 and CDR2 sequences are SEHNR and FQNEAQ (reference sequence). The CDR3 has 13 amino acids. Trimming shortened V by 5 bases and J by 0 bases, and 7 bases separated the two germline ends. Here the CDR3 reads CASSPDLNTEAFF. Here the CDR3 DNA reads TGTGCCAGCAGCCCCGATTTGAACACTGAAGCTTTCTTT.

This clone showed up just once. The rearrangement uses TRBV18 and TRBJ2-2; 9 nucleotides line up with TRBD1. Per the germline V gene, CDR1 is KGHSH and CDR2 is LQKENI. With V trimmed by 4 bases and J by 3 bases, 0 bases remained unmatched. This CDR3 is built from 14 residues. CDR3 region: CASSRTGDTGELFF. The CDR3 bases are TGTGCCAGCTCACGGACAGGGGACACCGGGGAGCTGTTTTTT.

This clone occurred once. V usage is TRBV6-2 or TRBV6-3 and J usage is TRBJ2-7; 10 bases line up with TRBD2. Trimming at V came to 5 bases and at J to 2 bases, leaving 3 bases not matched to a gene. CDR1 is MNHEY and CDR2 is SVGEGT in the germline V gene. This CDR3 contains 14 residues. The chain's CDR3 is CASSRTSGPYEQYF. The DNA of the CDR3 is TGTGCCAGCAGTCGGACTAGCGGCCCCTACGAGCAGTACTTC.

The chain recombines TRBV27 with TRBJ2-7; no clear D gene. The CDR3 is made up of 14 amino acids. In germline, CDR1 is MNHEY, CDR2 SMNVEV (reference sequence). Deletions cut 6 bases from V and 6 bases from J, with 18 bases between. The CDR3 bases are TGTGCCAGCAGCCCCCACCCACAGAGAGGCGAGCAGTACTTC. It translates to CASSPHPQRGEQYF.

The V and J genes are TRBV29-1 and TRBJ2-1, with D possibly matching TRBD2 (6 bases). Germline V gene sequence: CDR1 SQVTM, CDR2 ANQGSEA. Trimming stripped 2 bases from V and 8 bases from J, with 19 bases between. The length of the CDR3 is 15 residues. CDR3 protein: CSVEMLAAIPDEQFF. As DNA, the CDR3 is TGCAGCGTTGAAATGTTAGCGGCAATCCCCGATGAGCAGTTCTTC.

The chain joins TRBV24-1 to TRBJ2-7; the D gene is possibly TRBD1 (6 bases). V was pared by 4 bases and J by 0 bases, with 12 bases between. The germline CDR1 and CDR2 sequences are KGHDR and SFDVKD. CDR3 size: 15 residues. The CDR3 loop is CATSDPTGGSYEQYF. The CDR3 DNA sequence: TGTGCCACCAGTGACCCGACAGGAGGCTCCTACGAGCAGTACTTC.

The genes are TRBV4-3 and TRBJ1-1, with D hard to call. CDR1 and CDR2 from the germline V gene are LGHNA and YSLEER. The CDR3 is 14 residues long. Trimming removed 0 bases at V and 0 bases at J, with 5 bases between. The CDR3, as DNA: TGCGCCAGCAGCCAAGATAGGGTGAACACTGAAGCTTTCTTT. It codes for CASSQDRVNTEAFF.

The genes are TRBV11-1 and TRBJ2-1; D tentatively fits TRBD1 or TRBD2 (5 bases each). This CDR3 is built from 16 residues. CDR1 and CDR2 (germline): SGHAT, FQDESV (reference sequence). Deletions cut 1 base from V and 8 bases from J, with 18 bases between. The CDR3 region has the DNA TGTGCCAGCAGCTTAGGAGTTAGCGAGGGGTATTATGAGCAGTTCTTC. Protein: CASSLGVSEGYYEQFF.

This rearrangement joins TRBV5-4 to TRBJ2-1; D not resolved. The CDR3 loop spans 15 amino acids. Trimming shortened V by 4 bases and J by 2 bases, and 13 bases separated the two germline ends. The germline gives CDR1 SGHNT, CDR2 YYREEE (reference sequence). CDR3 sequence: CASSTATRAYNEQFF. The CDR3 region has the DNA TGTGCCAGCAGCACCGCGACCCGAGCCTACAATGAGCAGTTCTTC.